What follows is one T cell receptor (beta chain) and its context. PCR involved 60 Vbeta and 13 Jbeta primers. Data came from immunoSEQ multiplex PCR; TCRdb stores just in-frame clones and leaves some out. This table holds roughly 100,000 clones, over 80% found once. The sample originates from a study of cytomegalovirus exposure and HLA in healthy donors. Germline trimming cut 2 bases from V and 12 bases from J; bases unmatched to any gene: 10. CDR3 size: 14 residues. Germline values: CDR1 LNHDA, CDR2 SQIVND (reference sequence). The receptor was derived from a young man in good health and CMV-seropositive. Sequencing input: PBMCs. The chain is built from TRBV19 and TRBJ2-1; 7 bases are shared with TRBD2. The CDR3 coding sequence is TGTGCCAGTAGTATATCCCGGACTAGTGTTTGGCAGTTCTTC. The encoded protein is CASSISRTSVWQFF.